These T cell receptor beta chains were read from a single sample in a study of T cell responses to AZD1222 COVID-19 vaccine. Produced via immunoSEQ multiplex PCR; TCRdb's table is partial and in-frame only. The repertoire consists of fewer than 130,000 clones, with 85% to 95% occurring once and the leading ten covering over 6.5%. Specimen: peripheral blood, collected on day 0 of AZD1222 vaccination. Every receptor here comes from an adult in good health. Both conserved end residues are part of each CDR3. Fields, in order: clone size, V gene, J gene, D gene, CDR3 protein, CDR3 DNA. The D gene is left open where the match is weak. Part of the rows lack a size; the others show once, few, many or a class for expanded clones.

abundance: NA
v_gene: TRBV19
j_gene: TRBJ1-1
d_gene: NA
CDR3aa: CASSLDSRGTEAFF
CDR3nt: TGTGCCAGTAGCCTAGACAGCCGGGGGACTGAAGCTTTCTTT

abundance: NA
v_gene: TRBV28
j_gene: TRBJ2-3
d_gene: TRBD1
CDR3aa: CASSATGVTQYF
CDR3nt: TGTGCCAGCAGTGCCACAGGGGTTACGCAGTATTTT

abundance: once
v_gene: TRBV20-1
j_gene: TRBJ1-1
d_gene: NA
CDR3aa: CSARGGHPAFF
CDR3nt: TGCAGTGCTAGAGGTGGACACCCGGCTTTCTTT

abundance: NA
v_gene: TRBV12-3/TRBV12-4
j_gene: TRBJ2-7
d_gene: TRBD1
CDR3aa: CASRADRGGEQYF
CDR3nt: TGTGCCAGCAGGGCGGACAGGGGGGGAGAGCAGTACTTC

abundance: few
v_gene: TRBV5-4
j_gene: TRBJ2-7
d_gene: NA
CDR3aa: CASSLQGAPPYEQYF
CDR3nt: TGTGCCAGCAGCTTGCAGGGCGCCCCGCCCTACGAGCAGTACTTC

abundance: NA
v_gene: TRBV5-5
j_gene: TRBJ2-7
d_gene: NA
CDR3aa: CASSLILVTYEQYF
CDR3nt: TGTGCCAGCAGCTTGATACTAGTTACCTACGAGCAGTACTTC

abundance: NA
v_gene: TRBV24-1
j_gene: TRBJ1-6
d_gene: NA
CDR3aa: CATQAVGNSPLHF
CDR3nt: TGTGCCACCCAAGCAGTGGGCAACTCACCCCTCCACTTT

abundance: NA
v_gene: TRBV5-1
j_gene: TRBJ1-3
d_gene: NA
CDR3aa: CASSTTAYSGNTIYF
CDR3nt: TGCGCCAGCAGCACGACAGCTTACTCTGGAAACACCATATATTTT

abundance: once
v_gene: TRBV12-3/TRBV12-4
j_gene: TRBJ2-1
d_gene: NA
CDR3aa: CASSLEQLNEQFF
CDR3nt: TGTGCCAGCAGTTTAGAACAGCTAAATGAGCAGTTCTTC

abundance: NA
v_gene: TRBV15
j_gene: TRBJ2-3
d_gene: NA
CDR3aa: CATREGMADTQYF
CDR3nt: TGTGCCACCAGGGAGGGGATGGCGGATACGCAGTATTTT

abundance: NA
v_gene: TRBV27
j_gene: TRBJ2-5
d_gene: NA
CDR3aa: CASSPLGYQETQYF
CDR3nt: TGTGCCAGCAGTCCTCTTGGGTACCAAGAGACCCAGTACTTC

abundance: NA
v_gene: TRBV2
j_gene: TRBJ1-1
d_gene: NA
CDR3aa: CASSETRVAPNTEAFF
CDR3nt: TGTGCCAGCAGTGAGACCAGGGTGGCTCCGAACACTGAAGCTTTCTTT

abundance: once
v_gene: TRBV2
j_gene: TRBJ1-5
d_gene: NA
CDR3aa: CASSEGNSRRGSYQPQHF
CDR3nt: TGTGCCAGCAGTGAGGGGAACAGCCGGCGGGGATCTTATCAGCCCCAGCATTTT

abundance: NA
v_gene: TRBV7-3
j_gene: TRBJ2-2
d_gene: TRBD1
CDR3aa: CASSLTLAGGAGELFF
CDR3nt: TGTGCCAGCAGCTTAACGTTGGCAGGGGGCGCCGGGGAGCTGTTTTTT

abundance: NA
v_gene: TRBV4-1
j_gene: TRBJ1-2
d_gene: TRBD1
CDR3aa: CASSLDRGMGGYTF
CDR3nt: TGCGCCAGCAGCCTGGACAGGGGAATGGGAGGCTACACCTTC

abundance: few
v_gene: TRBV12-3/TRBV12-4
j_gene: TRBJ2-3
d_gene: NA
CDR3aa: CASSKDPYDTQYF
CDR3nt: TGTGCCAGCAGTAAAGACCCCTACGATACGCAGTATTTT

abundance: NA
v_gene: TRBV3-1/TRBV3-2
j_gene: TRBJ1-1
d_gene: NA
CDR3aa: CASSHSTTEAFF
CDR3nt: TGTGCCAGCAGCCACAGTACCACTGAAGCTTTCTTT

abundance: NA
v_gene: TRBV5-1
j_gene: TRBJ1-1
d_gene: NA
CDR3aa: CASSLTWDVKRGTEAFF
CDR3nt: TGCGCCAGCAGCTTGACCTGGGACGTCAAAAGGGGCACTGAAGCTTTCTTT

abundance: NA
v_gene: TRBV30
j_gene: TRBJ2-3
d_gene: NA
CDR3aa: CAWTGGRTDTQYF
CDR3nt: TGTGCCTGGACGGGGGGCCGCACAGATACGCAGTATTTT